Listed here are 9 T cell receptor beta chains from one sample, sequenced in a study of blood T cell repertoires in COVID-19. Profiling relied on immunoSEQ multiplex PCR, and the TCRdb table lists in-frame clones only, not all of them. Among 150,000 to 200,000 clones listed, 89% were seen once. The sample consisted of peripheral blood. Receptor source: a man aged 18 to 29 who had recovered from COVID-19.

The chain combines TRBV7-8 with TRBJ2-7; no clear D gene. Germline V lookup: CDR1 SGHVS, CDR2 FQNEAQ. The CDR3 spans 14 residues. V lost 1 base, J lost 0 bases, and 7 bases lay in between. CDR3: CASSLGRFSYEQYF. CDR3 DNA sequence: TGTGCCAGCAGCTTAGGCAGGTTCTCCTACGAGCAGTACTTC.

The chain is built from TRBV7-9 and TRBJ1-4; TRBD1 might be the D (6 bases). Trimming pared 7 bases from V and 6 bases from J, leaving 18 bases between. Looked up from germline, CDR1 is SEHNR and CDR2 is FQNEAQ (reference sequence). The CDR3 is 15 residues long. In DNA, the CDR3 is TGTGCCAGCACCCCTATCGGGGGGCCGGATGAAAAACTGTTTTTT. This sequence encodes CASTPIGGPDEKLFF.

The chain joins TRBV6-5 to TRBJ1-1; 11 positions match TRBD1. V was clipped by 4 bases and J by 5 bases; unmatched bases: 3. The germline V gene encodes CDR1 MNHEY and CDR2 SVGAGI. This CDR3 spans 14 amino acids. The CDR3: CASSLGTGGTEAFF. For the CDR3, the DNA is TGTGCCAGCAGTTTAGGGACAGGGGGGACTGAAGCTTTCTTT.

J is TRBJ2-7 and V is TRBV6-1; TRBD1 matches 7 bases. CDR1 MNHNS and CDR2 SASEGT come from the germline V gene. This CDR3 is built from 16 residues. Trimming removed 2 bases from V and 3 bases from J; junction bases left unmatched: 10. The CDR3 DNA sequence: TGTGCCAGCAGTGAATGGCATGGGCAGGGGGTCTACGAGCAGTACTTC. Residues: CASSEWHGQGVYEQYF.

The chain employs TRBV18 and TRBJ1-2; perhaps TRBD1 as D (5 bases). V lost 0 bases and J 6 bases, leaving 8 bases between the germline ends. Germline V gene sequence: CDR1 KGHSH, CDR2 LQKENI. This CDR3 is 13 amino acids long. The CDR3 nucleotides read TGTGCCAGCTCACCACCGGTCAGGGATGGCTACACCTTC. As protein: CASSPPVRDGYTF.

The genes are TRBV18 and TRBJ1-1; 7 positions match TRBD1. There are 14 residues in the CDR3. The germline gives CDR1 KGHSH, CDR2 LQKENI. Losses at the gene ends were 1 base for V and 4 bases for J; bases not matched to a gene: 3. The CDR3: CASSPLDRVTEAFF. CDR3 sequence (DNA): TGTGCCAGCTCACCACTAGACAGGGTCACTGAAGCTTTCTTT.

This clone came up once. V gene TRBV12-3 or TRBV12-4 combines with J gene TRBJ1-1; maybe TRBD1 (6 bases). Trimming removed 6 bases at V and 2 bases at J, with 10 bases between. The CDR3 totals 13 residues. The CDR3 DNA sequence: TGTGCCAGCAGCCGGACAGACAACACTGAAGCTTTCTTT. This sequence encodes CASSRTDNTEAFF.

The V and J genes are TRBV11-3 and TRBJ2-5; TRBD1 agrees at 9 bases. Germline CDR1 reads SGHNT; CDR2 reads YENEEA. V lost 5 bases, J lost 1 base, and 2 bases stayed unmatched. The CDR3 sequence is 14 residues long. CDR3 in amino acids: CASSLDRGQETQYF. The CDR3 DNA is TGTGCCAGCAGCCTGGACAGGGGCCAAGAGACCCAGTACTTC.

This chain connects TRBV29-1 to TRBJ2-1, with a possible D match to TRBD2 (6 bases). Germline V gene sequence: CDR1 SQVTM, CDR2 ANQGSEA. This CDR3 spans 14 amino acids. The germline V and J ends were trimmed by 0 bases and 10 bases, with 16 bases remaining between them. This CDR3 is CSVEDWGGITEQFF. The CDR3 DNA follows: TGCAGCGTTGAAGATTGGGGCGGGATAACGGAGCAGTTCTTC.